This TCR beta chain was observed in a study of STAT3 mutations in large granular lymphocyte leukemia. Study in general: Among longitudinally sequenced T-LGLL patients, roughly half had canonical activating STAT3 mutations detected. More than half of T-LGLL patients received immunosuppressive therapy.

Profiled with immunoSEQ multiplex PCR; TCRdb holds only in-frame clones, not every one. The repertoire holds tens of thousands of clones, approximately 83% seen once, with roughly 13% in the top ten. This clone was seen once. Antigen: not known. Whole-study findings and limits: A small but highly pathogenic clone may have been missed. In T-cell large granular lymphocyte leukemia, about half of patients showed multiple immunodominant subclonotypes.

Unmatched junction bases numbered 3, after V lost 1 base and J lost 4 bases. The germline gives CDR1 LGHNA, CDR2 YSLEER. There are 14 residues in the CDR3. Sequenced material: peripheral blood mononuclear cells. The TCR sequence derives from a man in his 60s with T-cell large granular lymphocyte leukemia. Some clones in this sample may be carry-over from other donors' samples. This chain joins TRBV4-3 and TRBJ2-7, with 8 bases lining up with TRBD1. The CDR3 reads CASSQGTGFYEQYF. Written as DNA, the CDR3 is TGCGCCAGCAGCCAAGGGACAGGGTTTTACGAGCAGTACTTC.